The clone carrying this TCR beta chain occurred many times. Its antigen is currently unknown. Time point in this sample: sample taken at primary tumor resection. Around 68 TRACERx patients with early, untreated non-small cell lung cancer donated samples. The authors sequenced whole RNA from tumor, nontumor lung or frozen PBMC without sorting. This sample was taken from a study of spatial heterogeneity in lung cancer. The germline CDR1 and CDR2 sequences are MNHEY and SVGEGT. V was clipped by 0 bases and J by 5 bases; unmatched bases: 4. This CDR3 has 17 residues. TCRdb re-derived calls from the 5' RACE reads in MiXCR, one entry per CDR3 protein. The data hold 20,000 to 25,000 distinct CDR3 sequences, with around 6% observed a single time. Findings and caveats of the study: Tumor mutation count correlated with how many alpha and beta TCRs expanded intratumorally.

The sample was lung tumor tissue, taken at surgery. The chain uses TRBV6-2 or TRBV6-3 and TRBJ2-3, with 14 bases identical to TRBD2. The sequence was collected from a male donor with early-stage non-small cell lung cancer. For the CDR3, the DNA is TGTGCCAGCAGTTACTCGGGACTAGCGGGAGAAGAAGATACGCAGTATTTT. Its translation: CASSYSGLAGEEDTQYF.